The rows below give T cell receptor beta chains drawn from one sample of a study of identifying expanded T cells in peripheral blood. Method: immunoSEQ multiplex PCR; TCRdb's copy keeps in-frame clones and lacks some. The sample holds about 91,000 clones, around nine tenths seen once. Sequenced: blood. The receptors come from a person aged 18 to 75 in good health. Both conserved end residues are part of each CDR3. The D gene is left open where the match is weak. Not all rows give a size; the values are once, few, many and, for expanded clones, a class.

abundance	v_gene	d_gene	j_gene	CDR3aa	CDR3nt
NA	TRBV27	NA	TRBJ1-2	CASSFSRDAYGYTF	TGTGCCAGCAGTTTTTCCAGGGATGCCTATGGCTACACCTTC
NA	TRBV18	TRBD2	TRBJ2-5	CASSPWEGETQYF	TGTGCCAGCTCACCATGGGAGGGAGAGACCCAGTACTTC
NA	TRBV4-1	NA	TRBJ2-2	CASSRNRATTGELFF	TGCGCCAGCAGCCGCAACAGGGCAACCACCGGGGAGCTGTTTTTT
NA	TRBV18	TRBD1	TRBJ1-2	CASSPPGQGSDGYTF	TGCGCCAGCTCACCACCGGGACAGGGGAGTGATGGCTACACCTTC
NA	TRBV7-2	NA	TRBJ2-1	CASSYSGQPYNEQFF	TGTGCCAGCAGCTACTCGGGACAACCCTACAATGAGCAGTTCTTC
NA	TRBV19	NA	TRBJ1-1	CASSDRGWNTEAFF	TGTGCCAGTAGTGATCGGGGGTGGAACACTGAAGCTTTCTTT
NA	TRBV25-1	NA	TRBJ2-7	CASSPGSTYEQYF	TGTGCCAGCAGTCCGGGCAGCACCTACGAGCAGTACTTC
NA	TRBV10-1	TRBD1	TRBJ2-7	CASSDGTGYEQYF	TGCGCCAGCAGTGACGGGACAGGCTACGAGCAGTACTTC
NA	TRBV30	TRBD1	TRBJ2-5	CAWKGVGTATQETQYF	TGTGCCTGGAAAGGGGTCGGGACAGCCACCCAAGAGACCCAGTACTTC
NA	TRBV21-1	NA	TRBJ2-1	CASRGRGSEQFF	TGTGCCAGCAGAGGGAGAGGCAGTGAGCAGTTCTTC
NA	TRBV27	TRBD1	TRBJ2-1	CASSIQLPGGNEQFF	TGTGCCAGCAGTATACAGCTTCCAGGGGGCAATGAGCAGTTCTTC
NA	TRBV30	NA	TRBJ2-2	CAWRRGWAGELFF	TGTGCCTGGCGTCGGGGGTGGGCCGGGGAGCTGTTTTTT
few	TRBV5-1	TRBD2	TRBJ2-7	CASSLTSAYEQYF	TGCGCCAGCAGCCTGACTAGCGCCTACGAGCAGTACTTC
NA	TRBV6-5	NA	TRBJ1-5	CASSALGASNQPQHF	TGTGCCAGCAGCGCCCTGGGGGCTAGCAATCAGCCCCAGCATTTT
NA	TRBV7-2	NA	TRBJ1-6	CASSAQVLASPLHF	TGTGCCAGCAGCGCCCAGGTATTAGCTTCACCCCTCCACTTT
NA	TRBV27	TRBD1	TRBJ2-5	CASSPLANRGFETQYF	TGTGCCAGCAGTCCCCTGGCGAACAGGGGGTTTGAGACCCAGTACTTC
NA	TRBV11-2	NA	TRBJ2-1	CASSFSGSYNEQFF	TGTGCCAGCAGCTTTAGCGGATCGTACAATGAGCAGTTCTTC
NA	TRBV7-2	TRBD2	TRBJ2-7	CASSLTSGGGEQYF	TGTGCCAGCAGCTTAACTAGCGGGGGGGGTGAGCAGTACTTC
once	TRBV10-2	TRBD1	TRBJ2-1	CASSDAPGTDVNEQFF	TGCGCCAGCAGTGACGCCCCCGGGACAGACGTCAATGAGCAGTTCTTC
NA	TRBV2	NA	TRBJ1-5	CASSALNQPQHF	TGTGCCAGCAGTGCTTTAAATCAGCCCCAGCATTTT
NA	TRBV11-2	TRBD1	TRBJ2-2	CASSLVPGTGVTGELFF	TGTGCCAGCAGCTTAGTCCCCGGGACAGGGGTAACCGGGGAGCTGTTTTTT
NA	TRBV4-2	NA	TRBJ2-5	CASSPRQGGETQYF	TGTGCCAGCAGCCCGAGACAGGGAGGAGAGACCCAGTACTTC
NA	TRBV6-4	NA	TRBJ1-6	CASSDEVDSPLHF	TGTGCCAGCAGTGACGAGGTAGATTCACCCCTCCACTTT
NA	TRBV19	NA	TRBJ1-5	CASSQVYSNQPQHF	TGTGCCAGTAGCCAGGTGTATAGCAATCAGCCCCAGCATTTT
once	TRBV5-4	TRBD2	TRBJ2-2	CASSMTSARTGELFF	TGTGCCAGCAGCATGACTAGCGCGAGGACCGGGGAGCTGTTTTTT
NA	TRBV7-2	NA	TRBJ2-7	CASSLRRGPSSYEQYF	TGTGCCAGCAGCTTGCGCAGGGGACCTAGCTCCTACGAGCAGTACTTC
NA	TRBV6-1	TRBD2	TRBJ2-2	CASSEGLAEAGELFF	TGTGCCAGCAGTGAAGGCCTAGCGGAGGCCGGGGAGCTGTTTTTT
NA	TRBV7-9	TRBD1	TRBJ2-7	CASSPGQGYEQYF	TGTGCCAGCAGTCCCGGACAGGGCTACGAGCAGTACTTC
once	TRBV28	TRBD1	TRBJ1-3	CASSPGQALSGNTIYF	TGTGCCAGCAGCCCGGGACAGGCCCTCTCTGGAAACACCATATATTTT
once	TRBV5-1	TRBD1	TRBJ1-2	CASSSTNQGAINYGYTF	TGCGCCAGCAGCTCCACCAATCAGGGGGCCATTAACTATGGCTACACCTTC
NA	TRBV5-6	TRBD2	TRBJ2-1	CASSLLTSGTYNEQFF	TGTGCCAGCAGCTTATTAACTAGCGGGACCTACAATGAGCAGTTCTTC
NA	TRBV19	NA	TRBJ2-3	CASSTGRRQADTQYF	TGTGCCAGTAGTACGGGACGTCGGCAGGCAGATACGCAGTATTTT
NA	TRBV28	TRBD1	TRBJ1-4	CASSTPRQGVNEKLFF	TGTGCCAGCAGTACACCCAGACAGGGGGTAAACGAAAAACTGTTTTTT
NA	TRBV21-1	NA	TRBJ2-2	CASSKHSGTSSVGELFF	TGTGCCAGCAGCAAGCACTCCGGGACTAGCTCTGTCGGGGAGCTGTTTTTT
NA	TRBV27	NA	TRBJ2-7	CASSLTGIQQYF	TGTGCCAGCAGTTTAACAGGGATACAGCAGTACTTC
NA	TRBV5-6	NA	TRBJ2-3	CASSLSLRDTQYF	TGTGCCAGCAGCTTGAGCCTGAGAGATACGCAGTATTTT
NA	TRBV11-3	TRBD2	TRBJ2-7	CASSSPRRASGRVTYEQYF	TGTGCCAGCAGCTCCCCGAGGAGGGCTAGCGGGAGAGTTACCTACGAGCAGTACTTC
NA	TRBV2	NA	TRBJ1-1	CASSIGASTEAFF	TGTGCCAGCAGTATAGGCGCGAGCACTGAAGCTTTCTTT
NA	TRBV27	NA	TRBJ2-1	CASSLQAPSFYEQFF	TGTGCCAGCAGTTTACAGGCTCCTAGTTTTTATGAGCAGTTCTTC
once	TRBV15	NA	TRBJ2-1	CATSRDRGNEQFF	TGTGCCACCAGCAGAGACAGGGGAAATGAGCAGTTCTTC
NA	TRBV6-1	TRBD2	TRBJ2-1	CAIHSGGVNEQFF	TGTGCCATCCACAGCGGGGGGGTGAATGAGCAGTTCTTC
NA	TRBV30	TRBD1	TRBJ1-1	CAWSVLGTANTEAFF	TGTGCCTGGAGCGTATTAGGGACAGCCAACACTGAAGCTTTCTTT
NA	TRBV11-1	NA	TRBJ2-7	CASSSHGEELEQYF	TGTGCCAGCAGCTCACACGGGGAAGAATTAGAGCAGTACTTC
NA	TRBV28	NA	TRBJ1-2	CASSLPLGNYGYTF	TGTGCCAGCAGTTTACCCCTGGGGAACTATGGCTACACCTTC
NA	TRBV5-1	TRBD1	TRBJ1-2	CASSFRGGANYGYTF	TGCGCCAGCAGCTTCCGAGGGGGCGCTAACTATGGCTACACCTTC
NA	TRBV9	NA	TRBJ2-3	CASSEEQGRSDTQYF	TGTGCCAGCAGCGAGGAACAGGGCCGGTCAGATACGCAGTATTTT
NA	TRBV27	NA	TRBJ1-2	CASSFAGADGYTF	TGTGCCAGCAGTTTTGCGGGGGCCGATGGCTACACCTTC
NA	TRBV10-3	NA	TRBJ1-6	CAISVGRPSPLHF	TGTGCCATCAGTGTTGGCCGCCCTTCACCCCTCCACTTT
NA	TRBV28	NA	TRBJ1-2	CASSLLVGIAGRDYGYTF	TGTGCCAGCAGTTTATTGGTTGGGATCGCAGGGAGGGACTATGGCTACACCTTC
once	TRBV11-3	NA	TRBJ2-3	CASSNRLGDTDTQYF	TGTGCCAGCAGCAACAGGTTAGGGGACACAGATACGCAGTATTTT
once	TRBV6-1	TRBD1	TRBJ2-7	CASIKTGDSGYEQYF	TGTGCCAGCATCAAAACAGGGGATTCGGGTTACGAGCAGTACTTC
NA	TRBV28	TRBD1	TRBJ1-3	CASSTRTGGSGNTIYF	TGTGCCAGCAGTACTCGGACAGGGGGCTCTGGAAACACCATATATTTT
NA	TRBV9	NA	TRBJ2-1	CASSPRGGPEQFF	TGTGCCAGCAGCCCGAGGGGAGGACCTGAGCAGTTCTTC